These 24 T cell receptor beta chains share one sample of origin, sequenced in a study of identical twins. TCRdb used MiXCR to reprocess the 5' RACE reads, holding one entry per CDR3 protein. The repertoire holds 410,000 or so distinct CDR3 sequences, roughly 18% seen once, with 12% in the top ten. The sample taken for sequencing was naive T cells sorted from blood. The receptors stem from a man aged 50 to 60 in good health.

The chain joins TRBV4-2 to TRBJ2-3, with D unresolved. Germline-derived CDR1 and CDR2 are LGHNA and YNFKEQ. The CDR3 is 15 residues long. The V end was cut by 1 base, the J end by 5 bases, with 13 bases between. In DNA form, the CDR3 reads TGTGCCAGCAGCCAAGGTAATCTCGGCCAAGATACGCAGTATTTT. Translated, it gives CASSQGNLGQDTQYF.

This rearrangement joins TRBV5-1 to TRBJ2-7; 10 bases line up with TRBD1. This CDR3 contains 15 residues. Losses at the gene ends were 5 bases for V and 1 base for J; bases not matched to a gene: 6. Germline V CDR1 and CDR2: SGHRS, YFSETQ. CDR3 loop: CASRNQGQGSYEQYF. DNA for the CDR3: TGCGCCAGCAGAAACCAGGGACAGGGGTCCTACGAGCAGTACTTC.

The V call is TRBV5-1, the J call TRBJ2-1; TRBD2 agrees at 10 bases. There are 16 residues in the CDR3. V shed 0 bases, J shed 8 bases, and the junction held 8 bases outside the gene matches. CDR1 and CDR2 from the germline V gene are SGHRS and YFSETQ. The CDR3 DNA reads TGCGCCAGCAGCTTGGGAGCGGGGGGGAGTTTCGATGAGCAGTTCTTC. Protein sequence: CASSLGAGGSFDEQFF.

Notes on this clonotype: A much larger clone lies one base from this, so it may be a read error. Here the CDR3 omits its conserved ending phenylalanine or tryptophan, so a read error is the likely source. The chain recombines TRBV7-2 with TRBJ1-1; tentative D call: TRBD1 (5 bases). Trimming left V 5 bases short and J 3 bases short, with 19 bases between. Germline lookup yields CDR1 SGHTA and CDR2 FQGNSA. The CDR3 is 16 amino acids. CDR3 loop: CASSDSTGDLDTEAFC. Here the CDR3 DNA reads TGTGCCAGCAGCGATTCTACAGGAGATTTGGACACTGAAGCTTTCTGT.

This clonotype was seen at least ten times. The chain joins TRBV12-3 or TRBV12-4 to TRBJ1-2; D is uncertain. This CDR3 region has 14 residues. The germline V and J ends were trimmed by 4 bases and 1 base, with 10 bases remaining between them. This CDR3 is CASSSFLGNYGYTF. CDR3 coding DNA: TGTGCCAGCAGTTCCTTCCTGGGTAACTATGGCTACACCTTC.

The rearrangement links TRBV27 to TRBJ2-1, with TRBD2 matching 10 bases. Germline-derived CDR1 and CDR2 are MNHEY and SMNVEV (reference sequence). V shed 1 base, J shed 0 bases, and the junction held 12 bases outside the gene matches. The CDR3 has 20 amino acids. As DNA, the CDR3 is TGTGCCAGCAGTTTATATCGCGGGGTAGCGGGGGGTATCTCCTACAATGAGCAGTTCTTC. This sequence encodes CASSLYRGVAGGISYNEQFF.

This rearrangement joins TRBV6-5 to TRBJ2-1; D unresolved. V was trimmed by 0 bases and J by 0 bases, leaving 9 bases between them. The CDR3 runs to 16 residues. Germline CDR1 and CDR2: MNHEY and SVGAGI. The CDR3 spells CASSYSGGNSYNEQFF. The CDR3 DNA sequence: TGTGCCAGCAGTTACTCGGGTGGGAACTCCTACAATGAGCAGTTCTTC.

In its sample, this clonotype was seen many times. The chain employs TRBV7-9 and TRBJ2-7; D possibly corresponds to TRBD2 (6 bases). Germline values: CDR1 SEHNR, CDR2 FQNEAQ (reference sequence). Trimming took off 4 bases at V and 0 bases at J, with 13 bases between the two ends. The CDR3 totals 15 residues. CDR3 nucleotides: TGTGCCAGCAGCTCCGGAGGGCACGCCTCCTACGAGCAGTACTTC. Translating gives CASSSGGHASYEQYF.

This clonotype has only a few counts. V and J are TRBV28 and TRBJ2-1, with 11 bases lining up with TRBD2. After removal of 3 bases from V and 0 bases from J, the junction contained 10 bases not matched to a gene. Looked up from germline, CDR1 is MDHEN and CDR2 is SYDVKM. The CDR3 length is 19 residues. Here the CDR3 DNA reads TGTGCCAGCAGTTTGGGGACATGGGGACTAGCGGTCTCCTACAATGAGCAGTTCTTC. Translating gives CASSLGTWGLAVSYNEQFF. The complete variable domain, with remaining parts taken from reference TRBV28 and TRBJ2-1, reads DVKVTQSSRYLVKRTGEKVFLECVQDMDHENMFWYRQDPGLGLRLIYFSYDVKMKEKGDIPEGYSVSREKKERFSLILESASTNQTSMYLCASSLGTWGLAVSYNEQFFGPGTRLTVL.

The CDR3 loop is CASSEKGAGEKLFF. CDR3 DNA: TGTGCCAGCAGTGAAAAAGGGGCAGGAGAAAAACTGTTTTTT. The chain uses TRBV6-1 and TRBJ1-4; a weak D match, TRBD1 (5 bases). CDR3 length equals 14 residues. Per germline, CDR1 MNHNS and CDR2 SASEGT. V shed 2 bases and J shed 8 bases, with 12 bases lying between them.

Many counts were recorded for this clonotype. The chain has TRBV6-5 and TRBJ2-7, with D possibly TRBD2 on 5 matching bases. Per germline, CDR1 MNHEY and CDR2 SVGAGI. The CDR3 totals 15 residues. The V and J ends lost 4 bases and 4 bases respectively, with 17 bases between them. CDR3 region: CASSSPGPGGYEQYF. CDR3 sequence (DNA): TGTGCCAGCAGTTCCCCGGGCCCGGGCGGGTACGAGCAGTACTTC.

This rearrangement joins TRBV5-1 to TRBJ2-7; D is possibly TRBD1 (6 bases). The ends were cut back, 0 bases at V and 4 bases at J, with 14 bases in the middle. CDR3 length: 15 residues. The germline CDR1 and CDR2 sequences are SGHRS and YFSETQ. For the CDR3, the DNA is TGCGCCAGCAGCTTGGAGATGGGGGCGCGGTACGAGCAGTACTTC. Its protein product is CASSLEMGARYEQYF.

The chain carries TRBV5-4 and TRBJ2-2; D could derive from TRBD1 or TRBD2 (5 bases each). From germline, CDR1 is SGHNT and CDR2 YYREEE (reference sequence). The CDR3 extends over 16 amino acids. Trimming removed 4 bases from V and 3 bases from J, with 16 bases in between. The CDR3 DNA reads TGTGCCAGCAGCCAGTCCCCGGGACGGGACACCGGGGAGCTGTTTTTT. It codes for CASSQSPGRDTGELFF.

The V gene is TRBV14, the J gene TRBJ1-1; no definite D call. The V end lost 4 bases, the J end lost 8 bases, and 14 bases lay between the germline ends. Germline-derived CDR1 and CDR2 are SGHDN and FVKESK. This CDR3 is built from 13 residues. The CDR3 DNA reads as TGTGCCAGCAGCCGCAGCCGGGCCCAGGAAGCTTTCTTT. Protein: CASSRSRAQEAFF.

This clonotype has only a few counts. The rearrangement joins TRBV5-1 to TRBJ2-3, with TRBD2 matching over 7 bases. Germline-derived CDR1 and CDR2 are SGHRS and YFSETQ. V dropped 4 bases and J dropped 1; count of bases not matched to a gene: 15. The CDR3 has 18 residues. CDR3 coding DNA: TGCGCCAGCAGCCCGCGAGTTGTTGGGGGGGTCGGCACAGATACGCAGTATTTT. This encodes CASSPRVVGGVGTDTQYF. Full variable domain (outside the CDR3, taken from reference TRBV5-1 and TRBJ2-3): KAGVTQTPRYLIKTRGQQVTLSCSPISGHRSVSWYQQTPGQGLQFLFEYFSETQRNKGNFPGRFSGRQFSNSRSEMNVSTLELGDSALYLCASSPRVVGGVGTDTQYFGPGTRLTVL.

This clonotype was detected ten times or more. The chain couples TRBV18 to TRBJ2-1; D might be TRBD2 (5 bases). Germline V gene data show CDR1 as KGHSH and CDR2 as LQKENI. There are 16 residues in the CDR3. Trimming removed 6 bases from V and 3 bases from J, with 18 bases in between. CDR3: CASSPSAPGSYNEQFF. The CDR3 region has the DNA TGTGCCAGCTCTCCTTCTGCCCCGGGAAGCTACAATGAGCAGTTCTTC.

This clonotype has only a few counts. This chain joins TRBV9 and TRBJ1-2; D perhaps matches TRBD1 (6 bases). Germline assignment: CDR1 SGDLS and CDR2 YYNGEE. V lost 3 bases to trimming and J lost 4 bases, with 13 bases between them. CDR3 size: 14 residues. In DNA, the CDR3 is TGTGCCAGCAGCGGATTCCCGGACAGCTATGGCTACACCTTC. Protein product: CASSGFPDSYGYTF.

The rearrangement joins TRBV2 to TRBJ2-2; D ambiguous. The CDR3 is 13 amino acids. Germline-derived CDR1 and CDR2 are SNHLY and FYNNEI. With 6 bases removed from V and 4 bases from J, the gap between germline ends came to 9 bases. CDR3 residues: CASRWVGTGELFF. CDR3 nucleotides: TGTGCCAGCAGATGGGTGGGCACCGGGGAGCTGTTTTTT.

The CDR3: CASSKGRSYEQYF. The CDR3 nucleotides are TGTGCCAGCAGTAAGGGACGGTCCTACGAGCAGTACTTC. The rearrangement links TRBV28 to TRBJ2-7; D could derive from TRBD1 or TRBD2 (5 bases each). This CDR3 contains 13 residues. The V end lost 5 bases, the J end lost 1 base, and 9 bases lay between the germline ends. Germline-derived CDR1 and CDR2 are MDHEN and SYDVKM.

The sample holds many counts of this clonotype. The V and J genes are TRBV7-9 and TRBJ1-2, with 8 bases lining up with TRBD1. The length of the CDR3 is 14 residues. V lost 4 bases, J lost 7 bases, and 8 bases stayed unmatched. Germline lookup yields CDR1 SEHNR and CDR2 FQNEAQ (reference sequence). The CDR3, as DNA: TGTGCCAGCAGCTCCTCCGGGACAGGTTTTGGCTACACCTTC. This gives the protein CASSSSGTGFGYTF.

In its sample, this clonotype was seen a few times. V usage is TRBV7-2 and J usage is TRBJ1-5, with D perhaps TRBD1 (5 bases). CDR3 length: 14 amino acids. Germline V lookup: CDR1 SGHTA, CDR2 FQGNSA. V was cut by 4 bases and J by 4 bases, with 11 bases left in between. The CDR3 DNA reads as TGTGCCAGCAGCTCGGGATGGACAAATCAGCCCCAGCATTTT. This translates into CASSSGWTNQPQHF.

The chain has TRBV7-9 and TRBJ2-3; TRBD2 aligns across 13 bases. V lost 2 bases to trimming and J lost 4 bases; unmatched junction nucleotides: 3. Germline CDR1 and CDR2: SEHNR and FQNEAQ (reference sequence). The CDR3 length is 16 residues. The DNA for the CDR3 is TGTGCCAGCAGCTTACCGACTAGCGGGGGGCCAGATACGCAGTATTTT. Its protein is CASSLPTSGGPDTQYF.

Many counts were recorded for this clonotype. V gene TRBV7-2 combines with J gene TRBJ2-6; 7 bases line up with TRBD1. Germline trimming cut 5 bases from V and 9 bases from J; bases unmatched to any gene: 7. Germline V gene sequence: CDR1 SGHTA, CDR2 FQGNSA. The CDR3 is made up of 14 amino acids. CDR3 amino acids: CASSKGGTDNVLTF. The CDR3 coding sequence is TGTGCCAGCAGCAAAGGTGGGACAGACAACGTCCTGACTTTC.

The CDR3 protein is CASSLAAGRGEQYF. The CDR3 coding sequence is TGTGCCAGCAGCCTAGCAGCGGGAAGGGGGGAGCAGTACTTC. The chain couples TRBV11-2 to TRBJ2-7, with D perhaps matching TRBD2 (7 bases). The germline CDR1 and CDR2 sequences are SGHAT and FQNNGV. This CDR3 is 14 amino acids long. V was cut by 5 bases and J by 7 bases, with 18 bases left in between.